A single sample is the source of the 15 T cell receptor beta chains below, sequenced in a study of T cell responses to AZD1222 COVID-19 vaccine. TCRdb's table, derived via immunoSEQ multiplex PCR, lists solely in-frame clones and lacks some. The table includes over 85,000 clones, around nine tenths detected once. The sequences come from peripheral blood, collected 28 days after the second AZD1222 dose. The receptors originated from an adult who received the AZD1222 COVID-19 vaccine.

The V gene is TRBV30, the J gene TRBJ2-3; 8 positions agree with TRBD1. The CDR3 is 13 amino acids. Looked up from germline, CDR1 is GTSNPN and CDR2 is SVGIG (reference sequence). With 4 bases clipped from V and 3 bases from J, the junction kept 3 bases outside the gene matches. This CDR3 reads CAWTDRVTDTQYF. CDR3 nucleotide sequence: TGTGCCTGGACGGACAGGGTGACAGATACGCAGTATTTT.

The rearrangement uses TRBV11-2 and TRBJ2-2; weak D call: TRBD1 (5 bases). The germline gives CDR1 SGHAT, CDR2 FQNNGV. CDR3 length: 16 residues. The ends were cut back, 1 base at V and 4 bases at J, with 13 bases in the middle. CDR3 protein: CASSLATGTLTGELFF. DNA of the CDR3: TGTGCCAGCAGCTTAGCCACAGGAACACTCACCGGGGAGCTGTTTTTT.

This clone was counted once. This sequence joins TRBV5-1 and TRBJ1-6, with D possibly being TRBD1 (6 bases). The CDR3 has 19 residues. V lost 1 base and J 0 bases, leaving 17 bases between the germline ends. The germline CDR1 and CDR2 sequences are SGHRS and YFSETQ. The CDR3 sequence: CASSLRTQGPSSYNSPLHF. CDR3 nucleotides: TGCGCCAGCAGCTTGAGGACTCAGGGGCCGAGCTCCTATAATTCACCCCTCCACTTT.

The V call is TRBV5-4, the J call TRBJ2-1, with D tentatively TRBD2 (6 bases). The CDR3 is 15 residues long. Trimming took off 3 bases at V and 5 bases at J, with 15 bases between the two ends. CDR1 and CDR2 from the germline V gene are SGHNT and YYREEE (reference sequence). DNA of the CDR3: TGTGCCAGCAGCTCCGCTAGGAGGGGACACAATGAGCAGTTCTTC. It specifies CASSSARRGHNEQFF. The full variable domain, with the rest looked up from reference TRBV5-4 and TRBJ2-1, is ETGVTQSPTHLIKTRGQQVTLRCSSQSGHNTVSWYQQALGQGPQFIFQYYREEENGRGNFPPRFSGLQFPNYSSELNVNALELDDSALYLCASSSARRGHNEQFFGPGTRLTVL.

The rearrangement uses TRBV6-5 and TRBJ2-1; 7 positions agree with TRBD2. This CDR3 is 14 amino acids long. Germline V CDR1 and CDR2: MNHEY, SVGAGI. The junction had 2 bases not matched to a gene; V was cut back by 6 bases and J by 0 bases. The CDR3 DNA follows: TGTGCCAGCAGCTCTAGCGGCTCCTACAATGAGCAGTTCTTC. Residues: CASSSSGSYNEQFF.

This chain uses TRBV19 with TRBJ1-4; possibly TRBD1 for D (6 bases). Germline values: CDR1 LNHDA, CDR2 SQIVND (reference sequence). V lost 4 bases, J lost 8 bases, and 8 bases lay in between. This CDR3 comprises 12 residues. The CDR3 spells CASSNRAEKLFF. The CDR3 DNA reads as TGTGCCAGTAGTAACAGGGCCGAAAAACTGTTTTTT.

The rearrangement joins TRBV19 to TRBJ2-1; 7 bases fit TRBD2. This CDR3 region has 15 residues. After removal of 3 bases from V and 7 bases from J, the junction contained 9 bases not matched to a gene. The germline V gene encodes CDR1 LNHDA and CDR2 SQIVND (reference sequence). In nucleotides, the CDR3 is TGTGCCAGTAGTATGTCGGGGGAGGGCCTTAATGAGCAGTTCTTC. This gives the protein CASSMSGEGLNEQFF.

The chain employs TRBV4-1 and TRBJ1-6; D gene ambiguous. The germline CDR1 and CDR2 sequences are MGHRA and YSYEKL. This CDR3 comprises 13 residues. V dropped 6 bases and J dropped 1 base, with 4 bases sitting between them. The CDR3, as DNA: TGCGCCAGCAGGGAGTCCTATAATTCACCCCTCCACTTT. This gives the protein CASRESYNSPLHF.

CDR3 sequence reads: CASSITGVLYEQYF. In DNA, the CDR3 is TGTGCCAGTAGTATTACAGGGGTGTTGTACGAGCAGTACTTC. The chain links TRBV19 to TRBJ2-7; 7 nucleotides agree with TRBD1. Germline-derived CDR1 and CDR2 are LNHDA and SQIVND (reference sequence). CDR3 length: 14 amino acids. The ends lost 3 bases at V and 4 bases at J; junction bases unmatched: 6. Together with reference TRBV19 and TRBJ2-7, the CDR3 gives the full variable domain: DGGITQSPKYLFRKEGQNVTLSCEQNLNHDAMYWYRQDPGQGLRLIYYSQIVNDFQKGDIAEGYSVSREKKESFPLTVTSAQKNPTAFYLCASSITGVLYEQYFGPGTRLTVT.

The CDR3 region has the DNA TGCGCCAGCAGCTTGGTGGGGGACACTGAAGCTTTCTTT. Its translation is CASSLVGDTEAFF. J is TRBJ1-1 and V is TRBV5-1; a possible D gene is TRBD1 (5 bases). Trimming cost V 0 bases and J 3 bases, with 6 bases left between them. Germline V gene sequence: CDR1 SGHRS, CDR2 YFSETQ. This CDR3 comprises 13 residues.

The table lists this clone with a count of one. V usage is TRBV12-3 or TRBV12-4 and J usage is TRBJ1-1; D is unresolved. V was shortened by 6 bases and J by 2 bases, with 10 bases between the two germline ends. This CDR3 has 13 residues. CDR3: CASSATVNTEAFF. As DNA, the CDR3 is TGTGCCAGCAGCGCCACCGTAAACACTGAAGCTTTCTTT.

This rearrangement joins TRBV7-3 to TRBJ1-2; no clear D. Germline V lookup: CDR1 SGHTA, CDR2 FQGTGA. The V end lost 5 bases, the J end lost 2 bases, and 6 bases lay between the germline ends. The length of the CDR3 is 12 residues. The CDR3 sequence is CASSDDNYGYTF. DNA for the CDR3: TGTGCCAGCAGCGACGACAACTATGGCTACACCTTC.

The chain combines TRBV19 with TRBJ2-2; D gene uncertain. V was trimmed by 5 bases and J by 7 bases, leaving 8 bases between them. This CDR3 region has 12 residues. CDR1 LNHDA and CDR2 SQIVND come from the germline V gene (reference sequence). CDR3 sequence (DNA): TGTGCCAGTAGTCTCGGGTTCGGGGAGCTGTTTTTT. Translating it yields CASSLGFGELFF. Drawing the rest from reference TRBV19 and TRBJ2-2, the complete variable domain is DGGITQSPKYLFRKEGQNVTLSCEQNLNHDAMYWYRQDPGQGLRLIYYSQIVNDFQKGDIAEGYSVSREKKESFPLTVTSAQKNPTAFYLCASSLGFGELFFGEGSRLTVL.

This chain uses TRBV10-3 with TRBJ2-7, with 16 bases fitting TRBD2. The J segment lost 0 bases and the V segment lost 8 bases, leaving 10 bases of the junction unmatched. Germline V lookup: CDR1 ENHRY, CDR2 SYGVKD. The length of the CDR3 is 18 residues. The CDR3 DNA reads as TGTGCCATCTCAGGGACTAGCGGGAGGGGGCGGCTCTCCTACGAGCAGTACTTC. Amino acid sequence: CAISGTSGRGRLSYEQYF.

The chain combines TRBV7-9 with TRBJ1-1; D might be TRBD1 (6 bases). Germline CDR1 and CDR2: SEHNR and FQNEAQ (reference sequence). The CDR3 is 12 amino acids. Trimming removed 4 bases at V and 6 bases at J, with 9 bases between. This CDR3 is CASSSQGSEAFF. CDR3 DNA sequence: TGTGCCAGCAGCTCACAGGGTTCTGAAGCTTTCTTT.